This T cell receptor beta chain was documented in a study of blood T cell repertoires in COVID-19. The overall study: Specimens from acute and convalescent COVID-19 originated in the United States, Italy and Spain. The analysed material was cDNA or gDNA that came from T cells, B-cell-depleted T cells, or PBMCs.

V lost 4 bases and J lost 3; bases outside the gene matches: 5. This CDR3 has 14 residues. Germline CDR1 MNHEY, CDR2 SMNVEV (reference sequence). How the authors handled the data: For nucleated cells, counts were estimated from reference gene primer amplification. Clones were sequenced by immunoSEQ multiplex PCR, and TCRdb holds only the in-frame ones, with some missing. That table is the source of V, J and clone size, and D and trimming were worked out from the DNA. The sample has approximately 150,000 clones, approximately 88% seen once. Source material: peripheral blood. This TCR was recovered from an older man with active COVID-19. The chain carries TRBV27 and TRBJ2-7, with TRBD1 matching over 8 bases. The DNA for the CDR3 is TGTGCCAGCAGTTCGACAGGGGCCCGCTACGAGCAGTACTTC. As protein: CASSSTGARYEQYF.